Sequencing of this TCR beta chain was carried out in a study of T-cell memory formation after mild COVID-19. Whole-study context: Largely, the TCR clusters proved donor specific. General study points: Contracting CD4+ clones sat mainly in CM and EM; CD8+ in EMRA.

TCRdb reprocessed the 5' RACE reads with MiXCR, giving one entry per CDR3 protein. The repertoire holds about 610,000 distinct CDR3 sequences, with around a sixth as singletons. Turning to this clonotype: Its antigen is as yet unknown.

The source is an adult woman who had mild COVID-19 (a few samples of this study predate the infection). Cell type and time point are not known. Material: PBMCs or a T cell subset sorted from them (not recorded which).

The CDR3 loop is CASTPGFGTDTQYF. The CDR3 coding sequence is TGTGCCAGCACCCCCGGGTTTGGTACAGATACGCAGTATTTT. This chain joins TRBV12-3 or TRBV12-4 and TRBJ2-3; the D is unclear. CDR3 length: 14 residues. V lost 7 bases to trimming and J lost 3 bases, with 14 bases between them.